The present TCR beta chain was sequenced within a study of blood T cell repertoires in COVID-19. Original analysis: Estimated nucleated cell counts came from reference gene primer amplification. The method was immunoSEQ multiplex PCR; TCRdb's version includes in-frame clones alone and lacks a portion of them. That table furnishes V, J and clone size, whereas the DNA furnished D and trimming. The profile shows roughly 230,000 clones, roughly 80% of them singletons. The sequence came from a woman between 45 and 65 years old with acute or convalescent COVID-19. Sequencing input: peripheral blood.

CDR3 nucleotides: TGTGCCAGCAGCTTAAGTCTGATTGGGGGCGGGGGGCTTCAGACCCAGTACTTC. As protein: CASSLSLIGGGGLQTQYF. The gene calls are TRBV7-2 and TRBJ2-5; 8 nucleotides agree with TRBD2. J lost 6 bases, V lost 2 bases, and 17 bases had no gene match. CDR1 is SGHTA, CDR2 FQGNSA, per germline. The CDR3 consists of 18 residues.